This T cell receptor (beta chain) was recovered during a study of OX40 agonist ivuxolimab in advanced cancers. The overall study: Patients were treated with intravenous ivuxolimab, dosed at 0.01 to 10 mg/kg and infused every 2 weeks. The group had a mean age of roughly 56 years, ranged from about 23 to 85, and was 80% to 90% male.

Regarding the study as a whole: Expanded clones tended on average to be more numerous among CD8+ T cells than CD4+. CD4+ and CD8+ blood T cells expanded clonally by week 6 at 0.1 to 3.0 mg/kg.

Produced via immunoSEQ multiplex PCR; TCRdb's table is partial and in-frame only. The sample records roughly 24,000 clones, roughly three quarters being singletons. In the case of this clone: Its specificity is not known.

CDR1 is ENHRY and CDR2 is SYGVKD in the germline V gene. V lost 3 bases to trimming and J lost 0 bases, with 3 bases between them. This CDR3 contains 13 residues. Sequenced here: CD4+ or CD8+ T cells sorted from blood, sampled in a trial of the OX40 agonist ivuxolimab. The TCR was taken from an adult with an advanced solid tumor such as melanoma, head and neck, liver or kidney cancer. This chain links TRBV10-3 with TRBJ1-5; no definite D call. The CDR3 protein is CAISEDSNQPQHF. The CDR3 nucleotides are TGTGCCATCAGTGAAGATAGCAATCAGCCCCAGCATTTT.